This entry lists 23 T cell receptor beta chains sequenced from one sample in a study of T cell repertoires in cytomegalovirus infection. Antigens for these TCRs are unknown. TCRdb reprocessed the reads via MiXCR and lists one record per CDR3 protein. The sample records 900,000 to 950,000 distinct CDR3 sequences, around 32% being singletons. The sample in question was cultured CD8+ T cells from PBMCs, obtained from culture after CMV antigen stimulation. These TCRs come from a human donor in good health (CMV status not recorded). Some clones in this sample may be carry-over from other donors' samples.

This clonotype was found many times. This rearrangement joins TRBV7-2 to TRBJ1-1, with TRBD1 as a possible D gene (5 bases). Deletions cut 3 bases from V and 0 bases from J, with 20 bases between. The CDR3 has 18 residues. Germline CDR1 SGHTA, CDR2 FQGNSA. The CDR3 DNA is TGTGCCAGCAGCTTCCTGTCGGCGACGCGGGGGATGAACACTGAAGCTTTCTTT. Protein product: CASSFLSATRGMNTEAFF.

CDR3 in DNA: TGTGCCACCAGCAGGAGGGCCGGGGAGCTGTTTTTT. Protein product: CATSRRAGELFF. The chain recombines TRBV15 with TRBJ2-2, with D possibly TRBD2 on 5 matching bases. Germline values: CDR1 LNHNV, CDR2 YYDKDF (reference sequence). Trimming took 3 bases from V and 6 from J, leaving 5 bases between them. This CDR3 has 12 residues.

The CDR3 nucleotides read TGCAGTGCTAGCTTGCGGGGGTACGAGCAGTACGTC. Translating gives CSASLRGYEQYV. The V and J genes are TRBV20-1 and TRBJ2-7; 7 bases fit TRBD2. The CDR3 totals 12 residues. Germline V gives CDR1 DFQATT, CDR2 SNEGSKA (reference sequence). Trimming at V came to 3 bases and at J to 4 bases, leaving 3 bases not matched to a gene.

The chain employs TRBV6-2 or TRBV6-3 and TRBJ1-2; D remains unclear. The CDR3 sequence is 13 residues long. Germline lookup yields CDR1 MNHEY and CDR2 SVGEGT. The germline V and J ends were trimmed by 5 bases and 4 bases, with 11 bases remaining between them. The CDR3 loop is CASSNPGAYGYTF. In DNA, the CDR3 is TGTGCCAGCAGTAACCCGGGAGCCTATGGCTACACCTTC.

This chain links TRBV6-1 with TRBJ2-4; 9 bases agree with TRBD2. This CDR3 comprises 14 residues. V lost 1 base, J lost 8 bases, and 3 bases stayed unmatched. Germline assignment: CDR1 MNHNS and CDR2 SASEGT. CDR3 sequence: CASSEGGGAHIQYF. The CDR3 nucleotides are TGTGCCAGCAGTGAAGGCGGGGGGGCCCACATTCAGTACTTC.

Details on this clonotype: A much larger clone differs from this one at a single base, so this may be a read error. The CDR3 spells CASSRGTGDTGELFF. CDR3 coding DNA: TGTGCCAGCAGCCGCGGGACAGGGGACACCGGGGAGCTGTTTTTT. The chain combines TRBV7-1 with TRBJ2-2; 10 positions agree with TRBD1. TRBV7-1 is flagged as an ORF with uncertain function. Germline trimming cut 5 bases from V and 3 bases from J; bases unmatched to any gene: 3. CDR3 size: 15 residues.

Points on this clonotype: This may arise from a read error, as a much more abundant clone is one base away. Here the CDR3 omits its conserved ending phenylalanine or tryptophan, so a read error is the likely source. The chain carries TRBV7-2 and TRBJ2-5; 11 nucleotides match TRBD2. Germline-derived CDR1 and CDR2 are SGHTA and FQGNSA. This CDR3 comprises 15 residues. Trimming removed 1 base from V and 3 bases from J; junction bases left unmatched: 1. The DNA of the CDR3 is TGTGCCAGCAGCTTAGTTAGCGGGGGGGAAGAGACCCAGTACTCC. Its translation is CASSLVSGGEETQYS.

The rearrangement links TRBV27 to TRBJ1-2; 7 bases map to TRBD1. J was trimmed by 8 bases and V by 3 bases; bases with no gene match: 15. Germline CDR1 is MNHEY and CDR2 is SMNVEV (reference sequence). The CDR3 sequence is 16 residues long. The CDR3 loop is CASSFGGAGGLGGYTF. The CDR3 DNA reads as TGTGCCAGCAGTTTTGGGGGGGCAGGGGGGTTAGGAGGCTACACCTTC.

The chain is built from TRBV13 and TRBJ1-1; 10 bases are a match to TRBD1. Looked up from germline, CDR1 is PRHDT and CDR2 is FYEKMQ (reference sequence). The CDR3 sequence is 14 residues long. V trimming: 6 bases; J trimming: 1 base; junction bases outside the gene matches: 2. CDR3 loop: CASRDRGPNTEAFF. The CDR3 nucleotides are TGTGCCAGCAGAGACAGGGGGCCGAACACTGAAGCTTTCTTT.

This clonotype was detected a few times. The chain employs TRBV4-1 and TRBJ2-7; D possibly corresponds to TRBD1 (6 bases). CDR3 length: 15 amino acids. Germline CDR1 and CDR2: MGHRA and YSYEKL. The germline V and J ends were trimmed by 4 bases and 5 bases, with 18 bases remaining between them. The CDR3 region has the DNA TGCGCCAGCAGCCTCGGGCCAGGGGAAGTTAACGAGCAGTACGTC. Amino acid sequence: CASSLGPGEVNEQYV.

In this sample, this clonotype turned up many times. The V and J genes are TRBV7-2 and TRBJ1-2, with no clear D. Deletions cut 5 bases from V and 0 bases from J, with 4 bases between. Germline CDR1 and CDR2: SGHTA and FQGNSA. CDR3 length: 12 amino acids. The chain's CDR3 is CASSASNYGYTF. The DNA of the CDR3 is TGTGCCAGCAGCGCCTCTAACTATGGCTACACCTTC.

This clonotype was picked up many times. V gene TRBV27 combines with J gene TRBJ2-1, with TRBD1 as a possible D gene (6 bases). Germline V lookup: CDR1 MNHEY, CDR2 SMNVEV (reference sequence). The CDR3 runs to 15 residues. V lost 4 bases and J lost 2, with 12 bases in between. The CDR3 DNA reads as TGTGCCAGCAGTTCGGTTACAGGGCCCTACAATGAGCAGTTCTTC. Translation: CASSSVTGPYNEQFF.

The chain carries TRBV27 and TRBJ1-2; TRBD1 might be the D (6 bases). Germline lookup yields CDR1 MNHEY and CDR2 SMNVEV (reference sequence). V lost 6 bases and J lost 7, with 27 bases in between. CDR3 length equals 17 residues. The CDR3 sequence is CASSHLARGRVISGYTF. The CDR3 nucleotides read TGTGCCAGCAGCCACCTGGCCCGGGGGCGCGTGATCTCTGGCTACACCTTC.

The CDR3 region is CSVSAGGLNEQFF. The CDR3, as DNA: TGCAGCGTCTCAGCGGGGGGGCTGAATGAGCAGTTCTTC. This rearrangement joins TRBV29-1 to TRBJ2-1; 10 bases fit TRBD2. Losses at the gene ends were 6 bases for V and 7 bases for J; bases not matched to a gene: 6. Germline CDR1 reads SQVTM; CDR2 reads ANQGSEA. CDR3 length equals 13 residues.

This chain joins TRBV4-1 and TRBJ2-1; the D is unclear. Germline V lookup: CDR1 MGHRA, CDR2 YSYEKL. Deletions cut 1 base from V and 5 bases from J, with 3 bases between. The CDR3 loop spans 12 amino acids. The CDR3 is CASSQADNEQFF. In DNA, the CDR3 is TGCGCCAGCAGCCAAGCGGACAATGAGCAGTTCTTC.

This sequence joins TRBV20-1 and TRBJ2-7; 14 bases are a match to TRBD2. Germline V lookup: CDR1 DFQATT, CDR2 SNEGSKA (reference sequence). This CDR3 spans 14 amino acids. With V trimmed by 3 bases and J by 3 bases, 1 base remained unmatched. CDR3 DNA sequence: TGCAGTGCTAGTGGGACTAGCGGGGGCTACGAGCAGTACTTC. Translating it yields CSASGTSGGYEQYF.

Regarding this clonotype: A much larger clone sits a single nucleotide away, making a read error possible. The CDR3 coding sequence is TGTGCCAGCAGCTCCCCTAGCGGGGGGGGGTCGGATACGCAGTATTTT. Its protein is CASSSPSGGGSDTQYF. The rearrangement uses TRBV7-8 and TRBJ2-3, with TRBD2 matching over 12 bases. CDR1 is SGHVS and CDR2 is FQNEAQ in the germline V gene. With V trimmed by 4 bases and J by 6 bases, 8 bases remained unmatched. This CDR3 has 16 residues.

The chain recombines TRBV5-5 with TRBJ2-5; a possible D gene is TRBD2 (5 bases). Germline V gives CDR1 SGHKS, CDR2 YYEKEE (reference sequence). This CDR3 has 15 residues. Between the trimmed V and J ends, which lost 2 bases and 5 bases, there was a span of 16 bases. The CDR3 loop reads CASSFLSGPGETQYF. The CDR3 DNA follows: TGTGCCAGCAGCTTCTTGAGCGGACCCGGGGAGACCCAGTACTTC.

The gene calls are TRBV7-6 and TRBJ1-6, with a weak D call TRBD1 (5 bases). The V end lost 8 bases, the J end lost 3 bases, and 17 bases lay between the germline ends. The germline CDR1 and CDR2 sequences are SGHVS and FNYEAQ. The CDR3 runs to 16 residues. The CDR3 region has the DNA TGTGCCAGCCCCCGGGGCAGGGCAAACTATAATTCACCCCTCCACTTT. This gives the protein CASPRGRANYNSPLHF.

The V gene is TRBV12-3 or TRBV12-4, the J gene TRBJ2-1; D might be TRBD1 (6 bases). The V end was cut by 0 bases, the J end by 2 bases, with 11 bases between. The length of the CDR3 is 16 residues. Written as DNA, the CDR3 is TGTGCCAGCAGTTTAGCGAGGACAGTAACCTACAATGAGCAGTTCTTC. Amino acids: CASSLARTVTYNEQFF.

This clonotype has a handful of counts. J is TRBJ1-1 and V is TRBV6-4; D is possibly TRBD1 (5 bases). The V end was cut by 2 bases, the J end by 0 bases, with 13 bases between. In germline, CDR1 is MRHNA, CDR2 SNTAGT. This CDR3 has 16 residues. The CDR3 DNA follows: TGTGCCAGCAGTGACGCCCCGGGACCCATGAACACTGAAGCTTTCTTT. This gives the protein CASSDAPGPMNTEAFF.

This clonotype was counted only a few times. Here the CDR3 DNA reads TGTGCCACCAGTGGACAGACATTGGATGAAGCTTTCTTT. Protein product: CATSGQTLDEAFF. The chain joins TRBV15 to TRBJ1-1; TRBD1 might be the D (6 bases). This CDR3 contains 13 residues. Trimming removed 6 bases from V and 7 bases from J, with 15 bases in between. The V gene's germline CDR1 is LNHNV and CDR2 YYDKDF (reference sequence). Complete variable domain (other parts from reference TRBV15 and TRBJ1-1): DAMVIQNPRYQVTQFGKPVTLSCSQTLNHNVMYWYQQKSSQAPKLLFHYYDKDFNNEADTPDNFQSRRPNTSFCFLDIRSPGLGDTAMYLCATSGQTLDEAFFGQGTRLTVV.

This clonotype was found a few times. The chain links TRBV4-2 to TRBJ2-7; 9 bases align to TRBD1. The junction had 4 bases not matched to a gene; V was cut back by 0 bases and J by 4 bases. The CDR3 runs 15 residues. Germline CDR1 is LGHNA and CDR2 is YNFKEQ. The CDR3 loop is CASSQEGQGYYEQYF. As DNA, the CDR3 is TGTGCCAGCAGCCAAGAGGGACAGGGATATTACGAGCAGTACTTC.